A single sample is the source of the 10 T cell receptor beta chains below, sequenced in a study of cytomegalovirus exposure and HLA in healthy donors (dated by TCRdb to between 2016 and 2019). The library was generated by the immunoSEQ multiplex PCR assay. For the multiplex PCR, a mixture combining 60 forward primers for TCR Vbeta segments and 13 reverse primers for TCR Jbeta segments was used. TCRdb took this table from immuneACCESS and kept in-frame rearrangements with V and J called. Such tables lack part of the clones; where checked against another copy, unresolved V genes explain under half of the gap, and the rest is unexplained. The sample has around 180,000 clones on record, roughly 80% of them singletons. Roughly 2.3% of the sample comes from the top ten. Material for sequencing was PBMCs. The receptors derive from a male donor in good health and CMV-seronegative.

The chain carries TRBV2 and TRBJ1-2, with D hard to call. Germline V gives CDR1 SNHLY, CDR2 FYNNEI. V lost 5 bases and J lost 0, with 10 bases in between. The CDR3 loop spans 14 amino acids. Here the CDR3 DNA reads TGTGCCAGCAGTAAACAGAAAACTAACTATGGCTACACCTTC. Amino acid sequence: CASSKQKTNYGYTF. Supplemented by reference TRBV2 and TRBJ1-2, the full variable domain reads EPEVTQTPSHQVTQMGQEVILRCVPISNHLYFYWYRQILGQKVEFLVSFYNNEISEKSEIFDDQFSVERPDGSNFTLKIRSTKLEDSAMYFCASSKQKTNYGYTFGSGTRLTVV.

This sequence joins TRBV10-3 and TRBJ1-1; a weak D match, TRBD1 (5 bases). CDR3 length equals 10 residues. The V end lost 11 bases, the J end lost 8 bases, and 12 bases lay between the germline ends. Germline V gene data show CDR1 as ENHRY and CDR2 as SYGVKD. CDR3 amino acids: CAAGGKEAFF. The CDR3 bases are TGTGCCGCCGGGGGAAAGGAAGCTTTCTTT.

This chain links TRBV4-1 with TRBJ1-5; D is perhaps TRBD1 (6 bases). The V gene's germline CDR1 is MGHRA and CDR2 YSYEKL. This CDR3 is 16 amino acids long. Trimming took off 2 bases at V and 1 base at J, with 12 bases between the two ends. DNA for the CDR3: TGCGCCAGCAGCCAAAGCGGTACAGGGAGCAATCAGCCCCAGCATTTT. Protein sequence: CASSQSGTGSNQPQHF.

This rearrangement joins TRBV28 to TRBJ1-5, with a tentative D call TRBD1 (6 bases). Trimming removed 3 bases from V and 7 bases from J, with 16 bases in between. The CDR3 totals 15 residues. Germline CDR1 MDHEN, CDR2 SYDVKM. CDR3 sequence reads: CASSFARGGKQPQHF. The CDR3 DNA sequence: TGTGCCAGCAGTTTCGCCAGGGGAGGGAAACAGCCCCAGCATTTT.

CDR3 nucleotide sequence: TGTGCCAGCAGCGCCCACGGCGGGAGGGCCATTGAGCAGTACTTC. Residues: CASSAHGGRAIEQYF. The J gene is TRBJ2-7, the V gene TRBV7-2; TRBD2 matches 9 bases. In germline, CDR1 is SGHTA, CDR2 FQGNSA. The length of the CDR3 is 15 residues. V gave up 5 bases and J gave up 7 bases; unmatched junction bases: 12.

J is TRBJ1-4 and V is TRBV10-3; 8 nucleotides align to TRBD1. This CDR3 has 15 residues. V shed 3 bases, J shed 8 bases, and the junction held 8 bases outside the gene matches. Germline V gene lookup returns CDR1 ENHRY and CDR2 SYGVKD. The CDR3 DNA reads as TGTGCCATCAGTGACGGGACAGGCTTAGGAGAAAAACTGTTTTTT. Amino acid sequence: CAISDGTGLGEKLFF.

CDR3 residues: CSVAPAGPNTEAFF. Written as DNA, the CDR3 is TGCAGCGTTGCCCCCGCAGGCCCGAACACTGAAGCTTTCTTT. J is TRBJ1-1 and V is TRBV29-1, with D unclear. CDR1 and CDR2 from the germline V gene are SQVTM and ANQGSEA. Trimming shortened V by 4 bases and J by 1 base, and 13 bases separated the two germline ends. The CDR3 spans 14 residues.

As to this clone: The same CDR3 can be traced to other DNA sequences in this sample. The CDR3 is CAWSVEGGSPYNEQFF. CDR3 sequence (DNA): TGTGCCTGGAGCGTTGAGGGGGGGTCCCCCTACAATGAGCAGTTCTTC. V is TRBV30 and J is TRBJ2-1; tentatively, D is TRBD2 (7 bases). Germline lookup yields CDR1 GTSNPN and CDR2 SVGIG (reference sequence). V was cut by 3 bases and J by 2 bases, with 17 bases left in between. The CDR3 consists of 16 residues.

The chain couples TRBV15 to TRBJ2-3; 9 bases line up with TRBD2. Germline V gene data show CDR1 as LNHNV and CDR2 as YYDKDF (reference sequence). V was clipped by 1 base and J by 3 bases; unmatched bases: 8. CDR3 size: 17 residues. DNA of the CDR3: TGTGCCACCAGCAGAGTGCGGGAGGGCCGGCTGACAGATACGCAGTATTTT. This encodes CATSRVREGRLTDTQYF.

This clone was counted once. This rearrangement joins TRBV5-4 to TRBJ2-7; 7 bases map to TRBD1. V was pared by 0 bases and J by 2 bases, with 2 bases of the junction left unmatched. The CDR3 runs to 14 residues. Germline CDR1 and CDR2: SGHNT and YYREEE (reference sequence). The CDR3 is CASSLGDSPYEQYF. CDR3 sequence (DNA): TGTGCCAGCAGCTTGGGGGACAGCCCCTACGAGCAGTACTTC. Drawing the rest from reference TRBV5-4 and TRBJ2-7, the complete variable domain is ETGVTQSPTHLIKTRGQQVTLRCSSQSGHNTVSWYQQALGQGPQFIFQYYREEENGRGNFPPRFSGLQFPNYSSELNVNALELDDSALYLCASSLGDSPYEQYFGPGTRLTVT.